Each of the 18 T cell receptor beta chains below was sequenced from the same sample in a study of shared clonotypes between healthy human individuals. TCRdb's table, derived via immunoSEQ multiplex PCR, lists solely in-frame clones and lacks some. The sample holds roughly 2.5 million clones, around nine tenths seen once. The sequenced sample was naive CD4+ T cells sorted from blood. The subset denotes: CD45RA+ positively selected. Every receptor here comes from a man aged 18 to 30 in good health.

The J gene is TRBJ2-3, the V gene TRBV5-1; D may be TRBD2 (6 bases). Germline V gene data show CDR1 as SGHRS and CDR2 as YFSETQ. The V end was cut by 4 bases, the J end by 0 bases, with 12 bases between. CDR3 length equals 15 residues. In DNA, the CDR3 is TGCGCCAGCAGCGCGCGGGGTTCTAGCACAGATACGCAGTATTTT. It encodes CASSARGSSTDTQYF.

DNA for the CDR3: TGTGCCAGCAGCTTAGTCTCGGTGTACAATGAGCAGTTCTTC. Translation gives CASSLVSVYNEQFF. The chain employs TRBV7-9 and TRBJ2-1; D remains ambiguous. This CDR3 has 14 residues. Trimming left V 1 base short and J 4 bases short, with 8 bases between. Germline V gene sequence: CDR1 SEHNR, CDR2 FQNEAQ (reference sequence).

The rearrangement links TRBV27 to TRBJ1-5; 9 positions match TRBD1. In germline, CDR1 is MNHEY, CDR2 SMNVEV (reference sequence). With V trimmed by 5 bases and J by 4 bases, 6 bases remained unmatched. The CDR3 sequence is 15 residues long. In DNA form, the CDR3 reads TGTGCCAGCAGTCGTAACGGACAGGGGAATCAGCCCCAGCATTTT. It yields the protein CASSRNGQGNQPQHF.

About this clone itself: Other DNA sequences of this sample code for an identical CDR3. The chain couples TRBV27 to TRBJ2-7, with 8 bases lining up with TRBD2. This CDR3 region has 14 residues. V gave up 3 bases and J gave up 2 bases; unmatched junction bases: 3. In germline, CDR1 is MNHEY, CDR2 SMNVEV (reference sequence). CDR3 residues: CASSLLAGTYEQYF. The CDR3 DNA reads as TGTGCCAGCAGTTTGTTAGCGGGGACCTACGAGCAGTACTTC.

The gene calls are TRBV6-1 and TRBJ2-7, with 14 bases aligning to TRBD2. The V gene end was trimmed by 2 bases and the J gene end by 7 bases; junction bases not matched to a gene: 13. Germline V gives CDR1 MNHNS, CDR2 SASEGT. The CDR3 is made up of 18 amino acids. The CDR3 coding sequence is TGTGCCAGCAGTGAACACTGGAACCCAGGACTAGCGGGAGGTGAGCAGTACTTC. Protein product: CASSEHWNPGLAGGEQYF.

The chain links TRBV7-9 to TRBJ1-6, with D tentatively TRBD1 (6 bases). Germline V CDR1 and CDR2: SEHNR, FQNEAQ (reference sequence). V shed 2 bases and J shed 4 bases, with 12 bases lying between them. The CDR3 spans 16 residues. CDR3 protein: CASSLTVDRYNSPLHF. The CDR3 region has the DNA TGTGCCAGCAGCTTAACGGTCGACAGGTATAATTCACCCCTCCACTTT.

Written as DNA, the CDR3 is TGTGCCAGCAAAGGGGGGCTCACCCCGGGAAATGAGCAGTTCTTC. It specifies CASKGGLTPGNEQFF. V and J are TRBV2 and TRBJ2-1; either TRBD1 or TRBD2 may fit D (6 bases each). Germline CDR1 SNHLY, CDR2 FYNNEI. The CDR3 is 15 amino acids. Trimming left V 7 bases short and J 7 bases short, with 20 bases between.

CDR3 nucleotide sequence: TGTGCCAGCAGTTATTTTACAGGGGATGGCTACACCTTC. It specifies CASSYFTGDGYTF. This chain joins TRBV2 and TRBJ1-2; 7 nucleotides align to TRBD1. From germline, CDR1 is SNHLY and CDR2 FYNNEI. V trimming: 5 bases; J trimming: 6 bases; junction bases outside the gene matches: 6. The length of the CDR3 is 13 residues.

CDR3 nucleotides: TGTGCCAGCCTGGGGGGCGGACCCGGGGAGCTGTTTTTT. Amino acid sequence: CASLGGGPGELFF. J is TRBJ2-2 and V is TRBV28; tentatively, D is TRBD1 or TRBD2 (6 bases each). The CDR3 runs to 13 residues. The germline V gene encodes CDR1 MDHEN and CDR2 SYDVKM. The V end lost 8 bases, the J end lost 6 bases, and 13 bases lay between the germline ends. Full variable domain (rest looked up from reference TRBV28 and TRBJ2-2): DVKVTQSSRYLVKRTGEKVFLECVQDMDHENMFWYRQDPGLGLRLIYFSYDVKMKEKGDIPEGYSVSREKKERFSLILESASTNQTSMYLCASLGGGPGELFFGEGSRLTVL.

Comment on this clone: This sample also contains other DNA sequences that code for the same CDR3. The V and J genes are TRBV28 and TRBJ1-5; unclear D gene. This CDR3 spans 11 amino acids. The V and J ends lost 5 bases and 3 bases respectively, with 2 bases between them. Looked up from germline, CDR1 is MDHEN and CDR2 is SYDVKM. The CDR3 protein is CASSANQPQHF. DNA for the CDR3: TGTGCCAGCAGTGCCAATCAGCCCCAGCATTTT.

The V gene is TRBV11-2, the J gene TRBJ2-3; D is perhaps TRBD2 (5 bases). Per the germline V gene, CDR1 is SGHAT and CDR2 is FQNNGV. The V end was cut by 2 bases, the J end by 3 bases, with 18 bases between. The CDR3 contains 17 residues. The CDR3 region is CASSLTLSGKGTDTQYF. In DNA form, the CDR3 reads TGTGCCAGCAGCTTAACTCTCTCCGGGAAGGGTACAGATACGCAGTATTTT. Filled out from reference TRBV11-2 and TRBJ2-3, the complete variable domain reads EAGVAQSPRYKIIEKRQSVAFWCNPISGHATLYWYQQILGQGPKLLIQFQNNGVVDDSQLPKDRFSAERLKGVDSTLKIQPAKLEDSAVYLCASSLTLSGKGTDTQYFGPGTRLTVL.

The chain joins TRBV5-4 to TRBJ2-5; 8 nucleotides match TRBD1. J gave up 5 bases and V 0 bases, and 6 bases lay outside the gene matches. This CDR3 has 15 amino acids. The germline CDR1 and CDR2 sequences are SGHNT and YYREEE (reference sequence). In DNA form, the CDR3 reads TGTGCCAGCAGCTTGGGAGTGGACAGGGCGGAGACCCAGTACTTC. The encoded protein is CASSLGVDRAETQYF.

This clone showed up just once. This chain joins TRBV5-1 and TRBJ2-2; D might be TRBD2 (7 bases). The V and J ends lost 4 bases and 4 bases respectively, with 20 bases between them. The CDR3 spans 17 residues. CDR1 is SGHRS, CDR2 YFSETQ, per germline. The DNA for the CDR3 is TGCGCCAGCAGCCCACCTCCCCCGGGGGGCCCCACCGGGGAGCTGTTTTTT. It specifies CASSPPPPGGPTGELFF.

V gene TRBV4-3 combines with J gene TRBJ2-1, with 11 bases that match TRBD2. CDR3 length equals 16 residues. Germline CDR1 LGHNA, CDR2 YSLEER. The V segment lost 1 base and the J segment 6 bases; nucleotides outside the gene matches: 5. The CDR3 sequence: CASSQGVSGRANEQFF. DNA for the CDR3: TGCGCCAGCAGCCAAGGGGTTAGCGGGAGGGCCAATGAGCAGTTCTTC.

The V and J genes are TRBV29-1 and TRBJ2-7; 7 nucleotides agree with TRBD2. Losses at the gene ends were 4 bases for V and 0 bases for J; bases not matched to a gene: 3. This CDR3 has 13 amino acids. Germline-derived CDR1 and CDR2 are SQVTM and ANQGSEA. The CDR3 DNA follows: TGCAGCGTTGCGTCTAGCGGCTCCTACGAGCAGTACTTC. This encodes CSVASSGSYEQYF.

The rearrangement links TRBV7-8 to TRBJ1-5; TRBD1 is a possible D gene (6 bases). Trimming took 5 bases from V and 5 from J, leaving 16 bases between them. This CDR3 has 15 residues. The germline V gene has CDR1 SGHVS and CDR2 FQNEAQ. CDR3 amino acids: CASSPTGRADQPQHF. In DNA form, the CDR3 reads TGTGCCAGCAGCCCCACAGGGAGGGCAGATCAGCCCCAGCATTTT.

The gene calls are TRBV5-1 and TRBJ2-2; 7 bases agree with TRBD2. CDR3 length equals 15 residues. CDR1 is SGHRS, CDR2 YFSETQ, per germline. V trimming: 4 bases; J trimming: 7 bases; junction bases outside the gene matches: 10. The CDR3 loop reads CASSPAYPGGGELFF. The CDR3 DNA follows: TGCGCCAGCAGCCCGGCCTACCCGGGGGGCGGGGAGCTGTTTTTT.

A single count supports this clone. J is TRBJ2-1 and V is TRBV15; D possibly corresponds to TRBD2 (6 bases). The CDR3 sequence is 16 residues long. Germline CDR1 and CDR2: LNHNV and YYDKDF (reference sequence). Trimming removed 0 bases at V and 4 bases at J, with 13 bases between. CDR3 DNA sequence: TGTGCCACCAGCAGAGATCTGGGGACTGTGTACAATGAGCAGTTCTTC. Protein sequence: CATSRDLGTVYNEQFF. The full variable domain, its missing parts supplied by reference TRBV15 and TRBJ2-1, is DAMVIQNPRYQVTQFGKPVTLSCSQTLNHNVMYWYQQKSSQAPKLLFHYYDKDFNNEADTPDNFQSRRPNTSFCFLDIRSPGLGDTAMYLCATSRDLGTVYNEQFFGPGTRLTVL.